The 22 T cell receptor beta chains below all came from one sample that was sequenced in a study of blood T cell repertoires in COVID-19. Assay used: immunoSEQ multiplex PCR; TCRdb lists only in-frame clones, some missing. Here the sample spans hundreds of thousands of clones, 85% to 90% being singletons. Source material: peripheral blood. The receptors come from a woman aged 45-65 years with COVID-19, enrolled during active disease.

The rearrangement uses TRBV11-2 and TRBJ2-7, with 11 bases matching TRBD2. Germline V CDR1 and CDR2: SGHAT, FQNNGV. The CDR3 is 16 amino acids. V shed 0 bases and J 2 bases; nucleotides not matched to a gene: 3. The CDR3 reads CASSLDSGGATYEQYF. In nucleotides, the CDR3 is TGTGCCAGCAGCTTAGATAGCGGGGGGGCCACCTACGAGCAGTACTTC.

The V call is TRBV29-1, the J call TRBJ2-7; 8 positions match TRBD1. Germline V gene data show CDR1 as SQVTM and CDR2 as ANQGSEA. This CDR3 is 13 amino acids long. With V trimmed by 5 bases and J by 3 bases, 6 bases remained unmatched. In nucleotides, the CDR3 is TGCAGCGTTACAGGACAGGGCATCTACGAGCAGTACTTC. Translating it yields CSVTGQGIYEQYF.

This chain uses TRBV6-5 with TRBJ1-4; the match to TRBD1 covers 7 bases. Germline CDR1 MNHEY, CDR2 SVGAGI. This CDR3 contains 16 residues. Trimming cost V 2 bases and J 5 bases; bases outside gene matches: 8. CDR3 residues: CASSYGSGQLNEKLFF. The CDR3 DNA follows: TGTGCCAGCAGTTACGGGTCGGGACAGCTGAATGAAAAACTGTTTTTT.

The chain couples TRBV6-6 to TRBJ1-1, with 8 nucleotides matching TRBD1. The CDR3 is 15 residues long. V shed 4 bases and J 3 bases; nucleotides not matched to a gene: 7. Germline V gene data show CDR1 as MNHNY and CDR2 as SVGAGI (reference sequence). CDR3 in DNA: TGTGCCAGCAGTTTACGGACAGGGCGGGACACTGAAGCTTTCTTT. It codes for CASSLRTGRDTEAFF.

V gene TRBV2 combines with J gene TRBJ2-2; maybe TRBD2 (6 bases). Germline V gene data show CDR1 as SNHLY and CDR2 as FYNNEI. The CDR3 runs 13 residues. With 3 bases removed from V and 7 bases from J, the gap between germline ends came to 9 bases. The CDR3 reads CASSEWGGGELFF. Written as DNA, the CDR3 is TGTGCCAGCAGTGAGTGGGGAGGCGGGGAGCTGTTTTTT.

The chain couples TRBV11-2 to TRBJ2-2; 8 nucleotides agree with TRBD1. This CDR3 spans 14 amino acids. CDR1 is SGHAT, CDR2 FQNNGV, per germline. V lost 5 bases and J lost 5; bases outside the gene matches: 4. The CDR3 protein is CASSQGAETGELFF. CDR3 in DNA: TGTGCCAGCAGCCAGGGGGCGGAAACCGGGGAGCTGTTTTTT.

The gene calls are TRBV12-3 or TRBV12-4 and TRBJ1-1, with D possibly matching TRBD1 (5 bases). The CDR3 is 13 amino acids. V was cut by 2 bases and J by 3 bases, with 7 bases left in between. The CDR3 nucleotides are TGTGCCAGCAGTTTACTAGGGGACACTGAAGCTTTCTTT. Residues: CASSLLGDTEAFF.

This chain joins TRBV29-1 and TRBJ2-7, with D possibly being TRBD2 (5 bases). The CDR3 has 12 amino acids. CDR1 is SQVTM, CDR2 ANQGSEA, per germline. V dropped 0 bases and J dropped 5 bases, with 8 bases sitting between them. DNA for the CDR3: TGCAGCGTTGAAGAAACAGCGGACGAGCAGTACTTC. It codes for CSVEETADEQYF.

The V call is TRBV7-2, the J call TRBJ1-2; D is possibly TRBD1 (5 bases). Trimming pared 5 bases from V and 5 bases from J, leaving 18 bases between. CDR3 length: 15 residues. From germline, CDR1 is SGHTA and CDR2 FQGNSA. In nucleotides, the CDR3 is TGTGCCAGCAGCCCCGGAAGGGGTATTGGATATGGCTACACCTTC. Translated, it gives CASSPGRGIGYGYTF.

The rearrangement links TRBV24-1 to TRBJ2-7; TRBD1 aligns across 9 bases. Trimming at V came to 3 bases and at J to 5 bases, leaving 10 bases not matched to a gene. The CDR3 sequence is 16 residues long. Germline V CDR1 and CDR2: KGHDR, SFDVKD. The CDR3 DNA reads TGTGCCACCAGTGATCCAAGCCGGGACAGGGTGGACGAGCAGTACTTC. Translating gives CATSDPSRDRVDEQYF.

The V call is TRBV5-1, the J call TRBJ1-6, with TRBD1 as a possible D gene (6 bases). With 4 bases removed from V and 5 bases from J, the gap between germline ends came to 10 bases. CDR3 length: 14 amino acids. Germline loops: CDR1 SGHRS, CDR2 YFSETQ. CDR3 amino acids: CASSGQGNNSPLHF. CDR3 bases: TGCGCCAGCAGCGGGCAGGGGAATAATTCACCCCTCCACTTT.

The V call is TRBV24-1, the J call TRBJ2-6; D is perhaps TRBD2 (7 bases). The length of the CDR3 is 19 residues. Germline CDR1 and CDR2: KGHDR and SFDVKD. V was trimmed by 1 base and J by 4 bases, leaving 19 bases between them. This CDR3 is CATSDFRGGGAVGANVLTF. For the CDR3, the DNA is TGTGCCACCAGTGATTTCCGGGGCGGGGGCGCAGTAGGGGCCAACGTCCTGACTTTC.

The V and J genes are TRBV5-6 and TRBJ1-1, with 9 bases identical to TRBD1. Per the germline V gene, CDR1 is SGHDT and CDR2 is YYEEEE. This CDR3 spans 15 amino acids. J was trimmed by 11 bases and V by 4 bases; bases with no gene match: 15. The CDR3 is CASSGTGTGNIRAFF. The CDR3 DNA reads TGTGCCAGCAGCGGGACCGGGACAGGGAATATCCGGGCTTTCTTT. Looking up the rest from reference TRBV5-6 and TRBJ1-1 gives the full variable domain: DAGVTQSPTHLIKTRGQQVTLRCSPKSGHDTVSWYQQALGQGPQFIFQYYEEEERQRGNFPDRFSGHQFPNYSSELNVNALLLGDSALYLCASSGTGTGNIRAFFGQGTRLTVV.

The CDR3 region is CASSLLTGFTGELFF. Written as DNA, the CDR3 is TGTGCCAGCAGCTTGTTGACAGGGTTCACCGGGGAGCTGTTTTTT. V gene TRBV5-5 combines with J gene TRBJ2-2, with TRBD1 matching 7 bases. This CDR3 comprises 15 residues. V was pared by 1 base and J by 4 bases, with 4 bases of the junction left unmatched. The V gene's germline CDR1 is SGHKS and CDR2 YYEKEE (reference sequence).

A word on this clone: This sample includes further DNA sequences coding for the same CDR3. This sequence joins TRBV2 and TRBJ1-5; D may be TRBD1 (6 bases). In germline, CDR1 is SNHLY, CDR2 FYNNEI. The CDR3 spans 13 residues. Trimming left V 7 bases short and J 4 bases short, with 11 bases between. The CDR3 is CASMGDTNQPQHF. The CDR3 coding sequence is TGTGCCAGCATGGGGGACACAAATCAGCCCCAGCATTTT.

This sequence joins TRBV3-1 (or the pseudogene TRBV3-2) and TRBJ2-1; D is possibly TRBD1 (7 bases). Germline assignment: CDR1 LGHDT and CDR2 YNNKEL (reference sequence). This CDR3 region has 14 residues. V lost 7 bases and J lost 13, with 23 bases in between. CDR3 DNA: TGTGCCAGCACCGCCTATGGGGGGACAGAACCACAGTTCTTC. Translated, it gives CASTAYGGTEPQFF.

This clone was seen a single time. The chain's CDR3 is CASSRTSGGNYNEQFF. CDR3 DNA sequence: TGCGCCAGCAGCCGGACTAGCGGGGGAAACTACAATGAGCAGTTCTTC. This sequence joins TRBV4-1 and TRBJ2-1, with 13 bases matching TRBD2. The germline CDR1 and CDR2 sequences are MGHRA and YSYEKL. J gave up 3 bases and V 4 bases, and 3 bases lay outside the gene matches. The CDR3 spans 16 residues.

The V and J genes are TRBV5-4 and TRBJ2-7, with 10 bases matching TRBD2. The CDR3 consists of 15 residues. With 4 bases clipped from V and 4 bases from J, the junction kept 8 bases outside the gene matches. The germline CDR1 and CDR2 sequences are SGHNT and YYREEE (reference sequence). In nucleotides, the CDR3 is TGTGCCAGCAGCGCATTAGCGGGGGGCGTTTACGAGCAGTACTTC. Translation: CASSALAGGVYEQYF.

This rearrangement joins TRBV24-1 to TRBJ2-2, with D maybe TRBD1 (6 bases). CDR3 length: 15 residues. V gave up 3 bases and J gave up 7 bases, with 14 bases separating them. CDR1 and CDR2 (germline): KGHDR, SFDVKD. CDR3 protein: CATSDASGADGELFF. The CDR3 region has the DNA TGTGCCACCAGTGATGCCTCAGGGGCGGACGGGGAGCTGTTTTTT.

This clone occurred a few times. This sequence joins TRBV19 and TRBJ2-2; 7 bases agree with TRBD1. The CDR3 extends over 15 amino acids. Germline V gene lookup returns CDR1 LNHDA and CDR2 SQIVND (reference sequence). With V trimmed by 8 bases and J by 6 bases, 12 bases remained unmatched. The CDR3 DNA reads TGTGCCAGTCGAAAACAGGGACAGCCCCCCGGGGAGCTGTTTTTT. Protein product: CASRKQGQPPGELFF.

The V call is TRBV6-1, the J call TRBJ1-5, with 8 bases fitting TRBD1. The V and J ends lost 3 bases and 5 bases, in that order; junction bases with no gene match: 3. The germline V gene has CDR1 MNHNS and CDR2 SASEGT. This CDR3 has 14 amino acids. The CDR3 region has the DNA TGTGCCAGCAGTGAGAGACAGGGGCATCAGCCCCAGCATTTT. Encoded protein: CASSERQGHQPQHF.

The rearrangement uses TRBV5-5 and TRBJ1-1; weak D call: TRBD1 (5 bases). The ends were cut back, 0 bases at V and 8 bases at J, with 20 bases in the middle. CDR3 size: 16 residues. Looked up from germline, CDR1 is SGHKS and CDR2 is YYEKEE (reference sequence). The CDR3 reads CASSLGGWGVMTEAFF. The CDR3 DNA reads TGTGCCAGCAGCTTGGGTGGTTGGGGGGTGATGACGGAAGCTTTCTTT.